This is a list of T cell receptor beta chains from one sample in a study of Ad26.COV2.S vaccination and SARS-CoV-2 variants. Sequencing was performed with immunoSEQ multiplex PCR; in TCRdb, only in-frame clones are kept and a portion is missing. The data hold fewer than 400,000 clones, with about 82% observed a single time. This specimen was peripheral blood, taken in a trial of Ad26.COV2.S vaccine versus placebo. The receptor source for this set is a person aged 18 to 59 who received the Ad26.COV2.S COVID-19 vaccine or a placebo. Each CDR3 is given with its conserved first and last residue. A D gene is named only where the DNA matches it firmly. Expanded clones get a size class; other rows say once, few or many, or leave the size out.

j_gene: TRBJ2-3
d_gene: TRBD2
v_gene: TRBV7-2
abundance: .
CDR3nt: TGTGCCAGCAGCCCCCGGAGATGGGCTAGCGGGGACAATACGCAGTATTTT
CDR3aa: CASSPRRWASGDNTQYF

j_gene: TRBJ1-1
d_gene: .
v_gene: TRBV5-4
abundance: .
CDR3nt: TGTGCCAGCAGCTTGGCACAGACCATGAACACTGAAGCTTTCTTT
CDR3aa: CASSLAQTMNTEAFF

j_gene: TRBJ1-6
d_gene: .
v_gene: TRBV5-1
abundance: .
CDR3nt: TGCGCCAGCAGCTTGGAAGGGAACTCCTATAATTCACCCCTCCACTTT
CDR3aa: CASSLEGNSYNSPLHF

j_gene: TRBJ1-4
d_gene: TRBD1
v_gene: TRBV5-4
abundance: .
CDR3nt: TGTGCCAGCAGTCGCCGGGACAGCCCAACTAATGAAAAACTGTTTTTT
CDR3aa: CASSRRDSPTNEKLFF

j_gene: TRBJ1-1
d_gene: .
v_gene: TRBV7-2
abundance: .
CDR3nt: TGTGCCAGCAGCCCCGCACAGTTGAACACTGAAGCTTTCTTT
CDR3aa: CASSPAQLNTEAFF

j_gene: TRBJ1-1
d_gene: .
v_gene: TRBV6-5
abundance: .
CDR3nt: TGTGCCAGCAGTTGGGCTTCCCGGGGGGACACTGAAGCTTTCTTT
CDR3aa: CASSWASRGDTEAFF

j_gene: TRBJ1-1
d_gene: .
v_gene: TRBV10-3
abundance: once
CDR3nt: TGTGCCATCAGTGAGTCATCAGGCCGGAACACTGAAGCTTTCTTT
CDR3aa: CAISESSGRNTEAFF

j_gene: TRBJ2-1
d_gene: .
v_gene: TRBV4-1
abundance: once
CDR3nt: TGCGCCAGCAGCCAAGCGGGTGTGGTTAATGAGCAGTTCTTC
CDR3aa: CASSQAGVVNEQFF

j_gene: TRBJ1-5
d_gene: .
v_gene: TRBV18
abundance: .
CDR3nt: TGTGCCAGCTCACCAGGTTCCAATCAGCCCCAGCATTTT
CDR3aa: CASSPGSNQPQHF

j_gene: TRBJ2-5
d_gene: .
v_gene: TRBV30
abundance: .
CDR3nt: TGTGCCTGGGGGCGGGGCCAAGAGACCCAGTACTTC
CDR3aa: CAWGRGQETQYF

j_gene: TRBJ2-2
d_gene: .
v_gene: TRBV9
abundance: .
CDR3nt: TGTGCCAGCAGCGTCGGAGGTATAACGGAGCTGTTTTTT
CDR3aa: CASSVGGITELFF

j_gene: TRBJ1-5
d_gene: .
v_gene: TRBV30
abundance: .
CDR3nt: TGTGCCTGGAGTGGTGATGGGGATCAGCCCCAGCATTTT
CDR3aa: CAWSGDGDQPQHF

j_gene: TRBJ1-4
d_gene: .
v_gene: TRBV10-3
abundance: .
CDR3nt: TGTGCCATCAGTGAGTCCGGGGGTAATGAAAAACTGTTTTTT
CDR3aa: CAISESGGNEKLFF

j_gene: TRBJ1-4
d_gene: .
v_gene: TRBV12-3/TRBV12-4
abundance: .
CDR3nt: TGTGCCAGCAGCCCCTCGTGGGGTGAAAAACTGTTTTTT
CDR3aa: CASSPSWGEKLFF

j_gene: TRBJ1-1
d_gene: .
v_gene: TRBV5-1
abundance: .
CDR3nt: TGCGCCAGCAGCTTGGTGGGCGGGGGGAGCACTGAAGCTTTCTTT
CDR3aa: CASSLVGGGSTEAFF

j_gene: TRBJ1-1
d_gene: .
v_gene: TRBV5-4
abundance: few
CDR3nt: TGTGCCAGCAGTGGGGGGGGGAACACTGAAGCTTTCTTT
CDR3aa: CASSGGGNTEAFF

j_gene: TRBJ2-7
d_gene: .
v_gene: TRBV5-1
abundance: .
CDR3nt: TGCGCCAGCAGCAGGGGGGGACAGAGCTCCTACGAGCAGTACTTC
CDR3aa: CASSRGGQSSYEQYF

j_gene: TRBJ1-2
d_gene: .
v_gene: TRBV16
abundance: .
CDR3nt: TGTGCCAGCAGCCAGGGACTGATCTATGGCTACACCTTC
CDR3aa: CASSQGLIYGYTF

j_gene: TRBJ1-6
d_gene: TRBD1
v_gene: TRBV5-1
abundance: once
CDR3nt: TGCGCCAGCAGCTTCACAGGGGCTAATTCACCCCTCCACTTT
CDR3aa: CASSFTGANSPLHF

j_gene: TRBJ1-1
d_gene: .
v_gene: TRBV6-5
abundance: .
CDR3nt: TGTGCCAGCAGTCGTATTGACACCACTGAAGCTTTCTTT
CDR3aa: CASSRIDTTEAFF

j_gene: TRBJ2-4
d_gene: .
v_gene: TRBV4-3
abundance: .
CDR3nt: TGCGCCAGCAGCCAAGGGGCGGCTGCAGCCAAAAACATTCAGTACTTC
CDR3aa: CASSQGAAAAKNIQYF

j_gene: TRBJ2-7
d_gene: .
v_gene: TRBV6-5
abundance: .
CDR3nt: TGTGCCAGCAGTTACTCGAGCGTAGGGGCGGGGGAGCAGTACTTC
CDR3aa: CASSYSSVGAGEQYF

j_gene: TRBJ1-2
d_gene: TRBD1
v_gene: TRBV27
abundance: .
CDR3nt: TGTGCCAGCAGTTACGGGACAGGGGTCTATGGCTACACCTTC
CDR3aa: CASSYGTGVYGYTF

j_gene: TRBJ2-3
d_gene: TRBD1
v_gene: TRBV15
abundance: few
CDR3nt: TGTGCCACCAGCAGTAAAGGACAGGGCACAGATACGCAGTATTTT
CDR3aa: CATSSKGQGTDTQYF

j_gene: TRBJ2-7
d_gene: .
v_gene: TRBV7-9
abundance: .
CDR3nt: TGTGCCAGCAGCTCCCGGGACACCCCCTACGAGCAGTACTTC
CDR3aa: CASSSRDTPYEQYF

j_gene: TRBJ1-2
d_gene: .
v_gene: TRBV18
abundance: .
CDR3nt: TGTGCCAGCTCACCACCGTCCATAGTCCCTCTCTATGGCTACACCTTC
CDR3aa: CASSPPSIVPLYGYTF

j_gene: TRBJ1-1
d_gene: .
v_gene: TRBV3-1/TRBV3-2
abundance: .
CDR3nt: TGTGCCAGCAGCCGGGGGAGGGGCTGGGATACTGAAGCTTTCTTT
CDR3aa: CASSRGRGWDTEAFF

j_gene: TRBJ1-4
d_gene: .
v_gene: TRBV30
abundance: .
CDR3nt: TGTGCCTGGAGTGTACAGGTGGGGGGGAAACTGTTTTTT
CDR3aa: CAWSVQVGGKLFF

j_gene: TRBJ2-7
d_gene: TRBD1
v_gene: TRBV23-1
abundance: few
CDR3nt: TGCGCCAGCAGGCGACTGGTACTCGGACAGGAAAACTACGAGCAGTACTTC
CDR3aa: CASRRLVLGQENYEQYF

j_gene: TRBJ1-6
d_gene: TRBD1
v_gene: TRBV6-2/TRBV6-3
abundance: .
CDR3nt: TGTGCCAGCAGTTACTCGTGGACAGGAGTCTCCTATAATTCACCCCTCCACTTT
CDR3aa: CASSYSWTGVSYNSPLHF

j_gene: TRBJ1-2
d_gene: TRBD1
v_gene: TRBV7-9
abundance: .
CDR3nt: TGTGCCAGCAGCAGGGGACAGGGCGATGGCTACACCTTC
CDR3aa: CASSRGQGDGYTF

j_gene: TRBJ2-5
d_gene: .
v_gene: TRBV4-3
abundance: once
CDR3nt: TGCGCCAGCAGCCAAGTAGACGGCGAGACCCAGTACTTC
CDR3aa: CASSQVDGETQYF

j_gene: TRBJ2-2
d_gene: .
v_gene: TRBV6-4
abundance: .
CDR3nt: TGTGCCAGCAGTGACCCACCTTGGGGGGAGCTGTTTTTT
CDR3aa: CASSDPPWGELFF

j_gene: TRBJ2-7
d_gene: .
v_gene: TRBV4-3
abundance: .
CDR3nt: TGCGCCAGCAGCCAAGCTTACAGCTCGGAGTCTCCTACCTACGAGCAGTACTTC
CDR3aa: CASSQAYSSESPTYEQYF

j_gene: TRBJ1-5
d_gene: TRBD1
v_gene: TRBV6-5
abundance: .
CDR3nt: TGTGCCAGCACCGGGACAGGGGTTCAGCCCCAGCATTTT
CDR3aa: CASTGTGVQPQHF

j_gene: TRBJ2-1
d_gene: .
v_gene: TRBV19
abundance: .
CDR3nt: TGTGCCAGTAGTATAGGAGCAGGGAGCTCCTACAATGAGCAGTTCTTC
CDR3aa: CASSIGAGSSYNEQFF

j_gene: TRBJ1-5
d_gene: .
v_gene: TRBV4-3
abundance: .
CDR3nt: TGCGCCAGCAGCTTTACCCCCAGAGGGGATCAGCCCCAGCATTTT
CDR3aa: CASSFTPRGDQPQHF

j_gene: TRBJ1-3
d_gene: .
v_gene: TRBV10-3
abundance: once
CDR3nt: TGTGCCATCAGAGGGACGACGGGAAACACCATATATTTT
CDR3aa: CAIRGTTGNTIYF

j_gene: TRBJ1-1
d_gene: .
v_gene: TRBV30
abundance: .
CDR3nt: TGTGCCTGGAACATCTTCGGGGGTTCGGACACTGAAGCTTTCTTT
CDR3aa: CAWNIFGGSDTEAFF